This TCR beta chain was recorded in a study of Graves' ophthalmopathy and Graves' hyperthyroidism. About the study: Upon initial diagnosis and before any treatment, peripheral blood was collected. General study findings and limits: Ophthalmopathy versus stable hyperthyroidism: 13-signature model gave 87.88% sensitivity, 65% to 82% specificity.

Amplified material comprised TCR beta CDR3 regions derived from RNA transcripts. Scientists carried out first-round RT-PCR using HTBI primers and then a second-round multiplex PCR. TCRdb redid the calling of the multiplex PCR reads with MiXCR, one entry per CDR3 protein. The table includes about 740,000 distinct CDR3 sequences, 35% to 50% detected once. Germline V gene sequence: CDR1 PRHDT, CDR2 FYEKMQ (reference sequence). The CDR3 runs to 17 residues. This clonotype was found a few times. As yet, its antigen is unknown. An end of the junction does not agree with germline; a read error may underlie this. From fresh peripheral blood, 8.5 to 10 ml in volume, the PBMCs were obtained.

The chain has TRBV13 and TRBJ1-5; D gene ambiguous. Sequencing used peripheral blood. The clonotype comes from an adult man with Graves' ophthalmopathy. CDR3: CASSQDREVSGNQPQHF. CDR3 sequence (DNA): TGCGCCAGCAGCCAAGATCGCGAGGTCTCAGGCAATCAGCCCCAGCATTTT.